The 16 T cell receptor beta chains below come from one sample, sequenced in a study of T cell changes during pregnancy in multiple sclerosis. TCRdb's table, derived via immunoSEQ multiplex PCR, lists solely in-frame clones and lacks some. The sample gives tens of thousands of clones, more than 85% of which show up once; around 0.43% is in the top ten. The material was CD4+ T cells from peripheral blood mononuclear cells, obtained in the second trimester of pregnancy. The receptor set was obtained from a female donor with multiple sclerosis, enrolled in a pregnancy study.

Remarks on this clone: Germline and junction disagree at one end, which may indicate a read error. The chain's CDR3 is CASSVVPKYGYTF. CDR3 coding DNA: TGTGCCAGCAGTGTCGTGCCTAAGTATGGCTACACCTTC. The chain uses TRBV2 and TRBJ1-2; D remains unclear. The CDR3 loop spans 13 amino acids. Per the germline V gene, CDR1 is SNHLY and CDR2 is FYNNEI.

This chain uses TRBV30 with TRBJ2-3, with 8 positions matching TRBD2. The CDR3 is made up of 15 amino acids. CDR1 and CDR2 from the germline V gene are GTSNPN and SVGIG (reference sequence). V was clipped by 5 bases and J by 1 base; unmatched bases: 8. CDR3 DNA sequence: TGTGCCTGGGAAATATTCGGGGGGGGCACAGATACGCAGTATTTT. This encodes CAWEIFGGGTDTQYF.

V gene TRBV2 combines with J gene TRBJ1-5; D possibly corresponds to TRBD1 (6 bases). The CDR3 runs to 15 residues. CDR1 and CDR2 (germline): SNHLY, FYNNEI. The V end lost 3 bases, the J end lost 1 base, and 10 bases lay between the germline ends. In DNA, the CDR3 is TGTGCCAGCAGTGATGCAGGGGTAAGCAATCAGCCCCAGCATTTT. The encoded protein is CASSDAGVSNQPQHF.

The rearrangement joins TRBV30 to TRBJ2-3, with 8 bases identical to TRBD2. CDR1 is GTSNPN, CDR2 SVGIG, per germline (reference sequence). CDR3 size: 14 residues. V shed 7 bases and J 0 bases; nucleotides not matched to a gene: 6. CDR3 sequence reads: CASVASGSTDTQYF. DNA of the CDR3: TGTGCCTCGGTGGCTAGCGGGAGCACAGATACGCAGTATTTT.

The genes are TRBV11-2 and TRBJ1-4; perhaps TRBD1 as D (5 bases). Trimming pared 2 bases from V and 0 bases from J, leaving 7 bases between. The CDR3 runs 15 residues. The V gene's germline CDR1 is SGHAT and CDR2 FQNNGV. The CDR3 reads CASSLWGPTNEKLFF. CDR3 nucleotide sequence: TGTGCCAGCAGCTTATGGGGCCCAACTAATGAAAAACTGTTTTTT.

The rearrangement links TRBV19 to TRBJ2-7; 12 positions agree with TRBD2. Germline CDR1 and CDR2: LNHDA and SQIVND (reference sequence). After removal of 3 bases from V and 4 bases from J, the junction contained 1 base not matched to a gene. This CDR3 comprises 14 residues. The CDR3 nucleotides read TGTGCCAGTAGTATGACTAGCGGGAGTTACGAGCAGTACTTC. It specifies CASSMTSGSYEQYF.

The rearrangement joins TRBV19 to TRBJ2-6; 10 bases match TRBD1. Losses at the gene ends were 5 bases for V and 3 bases for J; bases not matched to a gene: 10. This CDR3 is 18 amino acids long. Germline loops: CDR1 LNHDA, CDR2 SQIVND (reference sequence). The CDR3 sequence is CASSWDRGPSGGANVLTF. CDR3 sequence (DNA): TGTGCCAGTAGTTGGGACAGGGGCCCCTCTGGTGGGGCCAACGTCCTGACTTTC.

The chain links TRBV5-6 to TRBJ1-2; 7 nucleotides align to TRBD1. V trimming: 6 bases; J trimming: 2 bases; junction bases outside the gene matches: 4. The CDR3 consists of 13 residues. The germline gives CDR1 SGHDT, CDR2 YYEEEE. The CDR3 coding sequence is TGTGCCAGCAACCCGACAGGGAACTATGGCTACACCTTC. Amino acids: CASNPTGNYGYTF.

The chain couples TRBV4-2 to TRBJ2-3; 8 bases are shared with TRBD2. The germline CDR1 and CDR2 sequences are LGHNA and YNFKEQ. V shed 4 bases, J shed 1 base, and the junction held 10 bases outside the gene matches. The CDR3 loop spans 17 amino acids. CDR3 DNA sequence: TGTGCCAGCAGCCTAACTAGCGGAGGTCGGGGCACAGATACGCAGTATTTT. Translating it yields CASSLTSGGRGTDTQYF.

V usage is TRBV29-1 and J usage is TRBJ2-4, with TRBD1 matching 7 bases. Germline V gene data show CDR1 as SQVTM and CDR2 as ANQGSEA. This CDR3 spans 12 amino acids. V gave up 7 bases and J gave up 9 bases; unmatched junction bases: 9. CDR3 residues: CSAVTGSGIQYF. In nucleotides, the CDR3 is TGCAGCGCCGTGACAGGGAGCGGCATTCAGTACTTC. The full variable domain, its missing parts supplied by reference TRBV29-1 and TRBJ2-4, is SAVISQKPSRDICQRGTSLTIQCQVDSQVTMMFWYRQQPGQSLTLIATANQGSEATYESGFVIDKFPISRPNLTFSTLTVSNMSPEDSSIYLCSAVTGSGIQYFGAGTRLSVL.

This clone showed up just a few times. V usage is TRBV2 and J usage is TRBJ2-7, with TRBD1 identical over 10 bases. This CDR3 comprises 13 residues. V was pared by 6 bases and J by 5 bases, with 4 bases of the junction left unmatched. Looked up from germline, CDR1 is SNHLY and CDR2 is FYNNEI. The CDR3 region is CASRGTGENEQYF. CDR3 DNA: TGTGCCAGCAGGGGGACAGGGGAGAACGAGCAGTACTTC. Based on the CDR3 plus reference TRBV2 and TRBJ2-7, the full variable domain is EPEVTQTPSHQVTQMGQEVILRCVPISNHLYFYWYRQILGQKVEFLVSFYNNEISEKSEIFDDQFSVERPDGSNFTLKIRSTKLEDSAMYFCASRGTGENEQYFGPGTRLTVT.

This clone has only one observation. This chain joins TRBV11-3 and TRBJ2-7; D unresolved. V lost 1 base, J lost 2 bases, and 12 bases lay in between. This CDR3 is built from 15 residues. From germline, CDR1 is SGHNT and CDR2 YENEEA. The DNA for the CDR3 is TGTGCCAGCAGCTTAGGGCCAGTTCCCCCCTACGAGCAGTACTTC. Translating it yields CASSLGPVPPYEQYF. Looking up the rest from reference TRBV11-3 and TRBJ2-7 gives the full variable domain: EAGVVQSPRYKIIEKKQPVAFWCNPISGHNTLYWYLQNLGQGPELLIRYENEEAVDDSQLPKDRFSAERLKGVDSTLKIQPAELGDSAVYLCASSLGPVPPYEQYFGPGTRLTVT.

The chain combines TRBV5-8 with TRBJ1-2; D may be TRBD1 (6 bases). CDR1 is SGHTS, CDR2 YDEGEE, per germline. V lost 3 bases, J lost 8 bases, and 11 bases lay in between. The CDR3 loop spans 12 amino acids. This CDR3 reads CASSWGRNGYTF. CDR3 bases: TGTGCCAGCAGCTGGGGGCGGAACGGCTACACCTTC. The full variable domain, in which reference TRBV5-8 and TRBJ1-2 provide the parts outside the CDR3, is EAGVTQSPTHLIKTRGQQATLRCSPISGHTSVYWYQQALGLGLQFLLWYDEGEERNRGNFPPRFSGRQFPNYSSELNVNALELEDSALYLCASSWGRNGYTFGSGTRLTVV.

This clone occurred once. The chain recombines TRBV30 with TRBJ1-2, with 7 bases lining up with TRBD1. Germline-derived CDR1 and CDR2 are GTSNPN and SVGIG (reference sequence). CDR3 length: 13 residues. Trimming cost V 3 bases and J 1 base; bases outside gene matches: 2. CDR3 bases: TGTGCCTGGAGGAGACAGGGTAACTATGGCTACACCTTC. This encodes CAWRRQGNYGYTF.

The V call is TRBV21-1, the J call TRBJ1-1. TRBV21-1 is tagged as a pseudogene. There are 16 residues in the CDR3. The CDR3 DNA reads as TGTGCCAGCAGCCCCCGCCCGCGCGCCATGAACACTGAAGCTTTCTTT. Its protein product is CASSPRPRAMNTEAFF.

Regarding this clone: Relative to the germline gene, one junction end is altered; a read error may explain this. The chain employs TRBV25-1 and TRBJ1-5, with unresolved D. There are 14 residues in the CDR3. CDR1 is MGHDK, CDR2 SYGVNS, per germline. The CDR3, as DNA: TGTGCCAGCACTGAAGCGGGGAACAATCAGCCCCAGCATTTT. Translation gives CASTEAGNNQPQHF.